This TCR beta chain was observed in a study of cytomegalovirus exposure and HLA in healthy donors. About the research overall: Genotyping of some 400 donors showed that around 81% belonged to the Caucasian-associated ancestry cluster. Points from the study as a whole: A later analysis appeared to link common viral pathogens to several of the most significant clusters. In vitro assays verified that three CMV-associated chains recognized CMV antigens specifically. Roughly uniform depth of sequencing across donors was assumed in presence/absence analyses.

Germline V CDR1 and CDR2: MNHEY, SVGAGI. The CDR3 contains 15 residues. The V gene lost 4 bases and the J gene lost 0 bases, with 11 bases spanning the gap. Use of 60 Vbeta and 13 Jbeta primers characterized the PCR. The assay was immunoSEQ multiplex PCR, and TCRdb's table has in-frame clones only and misses some. The profile shows under 250,000 clones, 78% of them singletons. On this clone: Its antigen is as yet unknown.

The receptor was derived from a boy between 10 and 17 years old in good health and CMV-seronegative. This sequence joins TRBV6-5 and TRBJ2-3; D unclear. The specimen sequenced was PBMCs. The DNA of the CDR3 is TGTGCCAGCAGTTCCGCTAACCCTAGCACAGATACGCAGTATTTT. It is translated as CASSSANPSTDTQYF.